The 10 T cell receptor beta chains listed next were all sequenced from one sample in a study of blood T cell repertoires in COVID-19. Clones were read by immunoSEQ multiplex PCR, and TCRdb kept only the in-frame ones, dropping some. The sample holds around 100,000 clones, roughly 87% seen once. The source material was peripheral blood. Every receptor here comes from a man aged 30-40 years in a cohort sampled during active COVID-19.

This clone appeared many times. This rearrangement joins TRBV2 to TRBJ2-1, with TRBD2 matching 12 bases. The CDR3 runs 15 residues. V dropped 5 bases and J dropped 7; count of bases not matched to a gene: 6. Per the germline V gene, CDR1 is SNHLY and CDR2 is FYNNEI. The CDR3 DNA sequence: TGTGCCAGCAGTTCGTCTGGACTAGCGGGGAATGAGCAGTTCTTC. Translated: CASSSSGLAGNEQFF.

This chain connects TRBV7-2 to TRBJ2-7, with D hard to call. The CDR3 sequence is 11 residues long. Looked up from germline, CDR1 is SGHTA and CDR2 is FQGNSA. Trimming shortened V by 8 bases and J by 3 bases, and 8 bases separated the two germline ends. Here the CDR3 reads CASGRSYEQYF. The CDR3 nucleotides read TGTGCCAGCGGCCGGAGCTACGAGCAGTACTTC.

The chain couples TRBV5-5 to TRBJ1-4, with 8 bases fitting TRBD1. This CDR3 has 18 amino acids. With V trimmed by 3 bases and J by 8 bases, 18 bases remained unmatched. Per the germline V gene, CDR1 is SGHKS and CDR2 is YYEKEE (reference sequence). The CDR3 DNA is TGTGCCAGCAGCTCCTCAAGGACAGGGCCACGTTCGGGAGAAAAACTGTTTTTT. Amino acid sequence: CASSSSRTGPRSGEKLFF.

This clone was counted a few times. The J gene is TRBJ2-7, the V gene TRBV10-3, with D hard to call. The CDR3 has 11 amino acids. Trimming took 6 bases from V and 5 from J, leaving 8 bases between them. Looked up from germline, CDR1 is ENHRY and CDR2 is SYGVKD. The CDR3 bases are TGTGCCATCAGCCAGGCTAACGAGCAGTACTTC. Its translation is CAISQANEQYF.

This chain joins TRBV5-1 and TRBJ1-5; D unresolved. Looked up from germline, CDR1 is SGHRS and CDR2 is YFSETQ. The CDR3 loop spans 13 amino acids. Trimming stripped 0 bases from V and 5 bases from J, with 6 bases between. The CDR3 reads CASSLEVDQPQHF. As DNA, the CDR3 is TGCGCCAGCAGCTTGGAAGTAGATCAGCCCCAGCATTTT.

This clone is a singleton in its sample. CDR3 residues: CASSPMELAGHTDTQYF. The CDR3 nucleotides are TGTGCCAGCTCACCAATGGAGCTAGCGGGGCACACAGATACGCAGTATTTT. This rearrangement joins TRBV18 to TRBJ2-3; 9 bases align to TRBD2. The germline CDR1 and CDR2 sequences are KGHSH and LQKENI. V lost 2 bases, J lost 2 bases, and 8 bases stayed unmatched. The CDR3 consists of 17 residues.

The rearrangement uses TRBV15 and TRBJ1-1, with D possibly matching TRBD1 (6 bases). Deletions cut 1 base from V and 0 bases from J, with 15 bases between. The CDR3 length is 17 residues. The germline CDR1 and CDR2 sequences are LNHNV and YYDKDF (reference sequence). CDR3 DNA: TGTGCCACCAGCAGAGCGTTATACAGGGTAATGAACACTGAAGCTTTCTTT. It is translated as CATSRALYRVMNTEAFF.

The chain combines TRBV11-2 with TRBJ1-2; the match to TRBD1 covers 7 bases. The V and J ends lost 5 bases and 6 bases, in that order; junction bases with no gene match: 6. There are 13 residues in the CDR3. Germline values: CDR1 SGHAT, CDR2 FQNNGV. CDR3 in amino acids: CASSPDRADGYTF. CDR3 nucleotides: TGTGCCAGCAGCCCCGACAGGGCGGATGGCTACACCTTC.

The chain carries TRBV10-1 and TRBJ2-3; TRBD1 agrees at 7 bases. Germline trimming cut 3 bases from V and 11 bases from J; bases unmatched to any gene: 5. Germline V lookup: CDR1 WNHNN, CDR2 SYGVQD (reference sequence). CDR3 length: 12 residues. The chain's CDR3 is CASSDGQAEQYF. As DNA, the CDR3 is TGCGCCAGCAGTGACGGACAGGCAGAGCAGTATTTT.

This chain uses TRBV3-1 (or the pseudogene TRBV3-2) with TRBJ2-5, with 10 bases fitting TRBD1. The trim removed 4 bases at V and 4 bases at J, leaving 6 bases unmatched. Germline V CDR1 and CDR2: LGHDT, YNNKEL (reference sequence). There are 15 residues in the CDR3. The CDR3 coding sequence is TGTGCCAGCAGCCCTTGGGACAGGGGAGGAGAGACCCAGTACTTC. This encodes CASSPWDRGGETQYF.